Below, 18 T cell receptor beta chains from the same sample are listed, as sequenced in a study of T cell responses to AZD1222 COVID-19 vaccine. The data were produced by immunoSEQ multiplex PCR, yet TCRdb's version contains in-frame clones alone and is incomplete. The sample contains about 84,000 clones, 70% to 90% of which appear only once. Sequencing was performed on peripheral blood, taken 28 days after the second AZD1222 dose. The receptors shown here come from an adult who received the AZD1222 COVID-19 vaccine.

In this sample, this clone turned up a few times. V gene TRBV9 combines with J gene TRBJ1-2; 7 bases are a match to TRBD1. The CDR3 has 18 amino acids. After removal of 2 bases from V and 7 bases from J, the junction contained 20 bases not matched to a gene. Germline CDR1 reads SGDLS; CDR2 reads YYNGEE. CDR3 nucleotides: TGTGCCAGCAGCGTGAGGGGGCAGAAGACGCCGGGTAAGGCTGGCTACACCTTC. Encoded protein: CASSVRGQKTPGKAGYTF.

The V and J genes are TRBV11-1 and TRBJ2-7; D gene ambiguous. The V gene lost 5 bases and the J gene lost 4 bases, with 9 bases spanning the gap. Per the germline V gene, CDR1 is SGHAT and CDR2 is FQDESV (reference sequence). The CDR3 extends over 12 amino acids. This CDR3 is CASSRDIYEQYF. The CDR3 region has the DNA TGTGCCAGCAGCCGTGATATATACGAGCAGTACTTC.

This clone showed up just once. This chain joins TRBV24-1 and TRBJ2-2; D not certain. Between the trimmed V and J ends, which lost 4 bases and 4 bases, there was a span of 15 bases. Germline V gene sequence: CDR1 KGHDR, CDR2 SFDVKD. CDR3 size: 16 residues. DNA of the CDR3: TGTGCCACCAGTGACGGCAGAGCTCGCGGCACCGGGGAGCTGTTTTTT. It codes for CATSDGRARGTGELFF.

The CDR3 protein is CAWSETGVNEKLFF. The CDR3 nucleotides read TGTGCCTGGAGTGAGACAGGAGTTAATGAAAAACTGTTTTTT. The chain couples TRBV30 to TRBJ1-4; tentative D call: TRBD1 (6 bases). Germline loops: CDR1 GTSNPN, CDR2 SVGIG (reference sequence). The CDR3 loop spans 14 amino acids. Trimming took 1 base from V and 4 from J, leaving 10 bases between them.

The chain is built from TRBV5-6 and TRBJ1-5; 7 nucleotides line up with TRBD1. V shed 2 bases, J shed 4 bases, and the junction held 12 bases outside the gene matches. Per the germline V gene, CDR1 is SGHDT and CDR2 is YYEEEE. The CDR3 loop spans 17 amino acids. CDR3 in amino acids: CASSFRGVGVKNQPQHF. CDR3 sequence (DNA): TGTGCCAGCAGCTTCAGGGGGGTTGGGGTTAAAAATCAGCCCCAGCATTTT. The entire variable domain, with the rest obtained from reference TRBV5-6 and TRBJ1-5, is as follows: DAGVTQSPTHLIKTRGQQVTLRCSPKSGHDTVSWYQQALGQGPQFIFQYYEEEERQRGNFPDRFSGHQFPNYSSELNVNALLLGDSALYLCASSFRGVGVKNQPQHFGDGTRLSIL.

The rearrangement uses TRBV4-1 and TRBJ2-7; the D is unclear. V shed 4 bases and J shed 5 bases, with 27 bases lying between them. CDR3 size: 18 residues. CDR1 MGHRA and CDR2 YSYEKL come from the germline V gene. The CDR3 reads CASSPSALLGEGKHEQYF. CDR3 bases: TGCGCCAGCAGCCCCTCCGCGTTATTAGGCGAAGGGAAGCACGAGCAGTACTTC.

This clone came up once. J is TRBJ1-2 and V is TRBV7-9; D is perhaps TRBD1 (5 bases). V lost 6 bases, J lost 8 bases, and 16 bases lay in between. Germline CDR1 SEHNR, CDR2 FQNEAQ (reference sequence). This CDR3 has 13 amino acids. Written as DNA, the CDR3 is TGTGCCAGCAGGATGGGACCGAAAGGCGGCTACACCTTC. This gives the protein CASRMGPKGGYTF.

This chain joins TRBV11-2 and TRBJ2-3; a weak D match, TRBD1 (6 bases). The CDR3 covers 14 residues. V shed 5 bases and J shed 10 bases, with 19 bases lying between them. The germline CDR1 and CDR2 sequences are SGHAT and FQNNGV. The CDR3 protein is CASSLVSQGSAQYF. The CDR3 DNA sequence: TGTGCCAGCAGCCTTGTGTCACAGGGTTCGGCGCAGTATTTT.

For the CDR3, the DNA is TGTGCCAGCAGTTACGAAGCTCCTAATGAAAAACTGTTTTTT. Protein: CASSYEAPNEKLFF. The chain couples TRBV6-6 to TRBJ1-4, with D uncertain. The CDR3 is made up of 14 amino acids. V was clipped by 2 bases and J by 3 bases, with 7 bases between them. Per germline, CDR1 MNHNY and CDR2 SVGAGI (reference sequence).

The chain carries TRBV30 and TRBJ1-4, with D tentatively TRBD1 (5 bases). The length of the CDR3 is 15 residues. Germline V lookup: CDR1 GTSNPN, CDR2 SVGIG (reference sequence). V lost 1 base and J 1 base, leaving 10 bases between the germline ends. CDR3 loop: CAWSGGRGTNEKLFF. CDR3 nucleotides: TGTGCCTGGAGTGGAGGGAGGGGAACTAATGAAAAACTGTTTTTT.

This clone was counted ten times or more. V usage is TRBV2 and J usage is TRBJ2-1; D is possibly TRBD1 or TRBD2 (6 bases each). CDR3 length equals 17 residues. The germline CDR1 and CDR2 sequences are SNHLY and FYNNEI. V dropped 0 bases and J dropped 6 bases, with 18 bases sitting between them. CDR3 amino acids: CASSEALGGWKGNEQFF. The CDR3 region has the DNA TGTGCCAGCAGTGAAGCTCTAGGGGGGTGGAAAGGCAATGAGCAGTTCTTC.

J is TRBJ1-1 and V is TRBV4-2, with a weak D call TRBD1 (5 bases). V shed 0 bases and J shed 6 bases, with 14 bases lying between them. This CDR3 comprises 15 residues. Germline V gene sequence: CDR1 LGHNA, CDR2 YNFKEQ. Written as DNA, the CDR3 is TGTGCCAGCAGCCAAGATCGAAGGGGTTCCGCTGAAGCTTTCTTT. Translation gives CASSQDRRGSAEAFF.

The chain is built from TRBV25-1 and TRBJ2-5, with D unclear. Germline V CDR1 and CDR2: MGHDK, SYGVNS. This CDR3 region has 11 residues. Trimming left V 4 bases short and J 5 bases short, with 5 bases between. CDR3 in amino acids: CASSAFETQYF. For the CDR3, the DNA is TGTGCCAGCAGTGCGTTCGAGACCCAGTACTTC.

Here the CDR3 DNA reads TGCAGTGCCAAACGGGGAAACACCATATATTTT. Translation gives CSAKRGNTIYF. V is TRBV20-1 and J is TRBJ1-3; no clear D gene. V was pared by 6 bases and J by 4 bases, with 7 bases between. Germline-derived CDR1 and CDR2 are DFQATT and SNEGSKA (reference sequence). The CDR3 loop spans 11 amino acids.

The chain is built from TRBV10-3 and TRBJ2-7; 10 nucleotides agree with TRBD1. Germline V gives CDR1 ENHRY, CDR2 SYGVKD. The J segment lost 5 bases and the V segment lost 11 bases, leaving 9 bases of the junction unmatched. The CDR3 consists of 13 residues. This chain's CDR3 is CAATGTGANEQYF. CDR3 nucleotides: TGTGCCGCAACCGGGACAGGGGCAAACGAGCAGTACTTC.

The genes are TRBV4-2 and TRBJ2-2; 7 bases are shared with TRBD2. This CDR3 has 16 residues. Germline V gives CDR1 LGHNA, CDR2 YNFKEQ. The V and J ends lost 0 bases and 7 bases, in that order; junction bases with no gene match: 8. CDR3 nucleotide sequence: TGTGCCAGCAGCCAAGAGAGGACTAGTCGGAGCGGGGAGCTGTTTTTT. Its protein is CASSQERTSRSGELFF.

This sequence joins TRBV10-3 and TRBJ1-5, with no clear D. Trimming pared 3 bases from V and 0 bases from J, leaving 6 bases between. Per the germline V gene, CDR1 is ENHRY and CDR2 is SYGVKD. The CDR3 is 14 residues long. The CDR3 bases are TGTGCCATCAGTGACAGCCGTAGCAATCAGCCCCAGCATTTT. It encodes CAISDSRSNQPQHF.

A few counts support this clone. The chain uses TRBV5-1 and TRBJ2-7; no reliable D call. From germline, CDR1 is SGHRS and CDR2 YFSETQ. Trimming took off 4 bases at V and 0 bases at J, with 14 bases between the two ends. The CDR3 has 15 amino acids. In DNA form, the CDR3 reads TGCGCCAGCAGCCTCAGTACAGACGTCTCCTACGAGCAGTACTTC. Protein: CASSLSTDVSYEQYF.